These T cell receptor beta chains were read from a single sample in a study of T cell responses to AZD1222 COVID-19 vaccine. The repertoire was sequenced with immunoSEQ multiplex PCR; TCRdb's copy has only in-frame clones and lacks some. The table lists approximately 160,000 clones, approximately 88% of them singletons. The source was peripheral blood, collected on day 0 of MenACWY control vaccination. These receptors came from an adult in good health. CDR3s include the opening cysteine and the closing phenylalanine or tryptophan.

cdr3_aa j_call v_call
CASSEVGGQTEAFF TRBJ1-1 TRBV5-1
CATSLAGGYEQYF TRBJ2-7 TRBV15
CASSQDIADTQYF TRBJ2-3 TRBV4-1
CASSAQNILNYGYTF TRBJ1-2 TRBV9
CASSIGTSGRAAGELFF TRBJ2-2 TRBV5-1
CASSILTSGGGLSTDTQYF TRBJ2-3 TRBV3-1/TRBV3-2
CASSIGRSGNTIYF TRBJ1-3 TRBV19
CASSPFGQGKETQYF TRBJ2-5 TRBV27
CASSQFWVMNTEAFF TRBJ1-1 TRBV23-1
CASSRGNNQPQHF TRBJ1-5 TRBV6-4
CAWEQGAHRGVGYTF TRBJ1-2 TRBV30
CASSTRRSSYNEQFF TRBJ2-1 TRBV2
CASSFLSTSGANTGELFF TRBJ2-2 TRBV5-1
CASSLMGPDNTEAFF TRBJ1-1 TRBV5-1
CASSWEGTNSPLHF TRBJ1-6 TRBV7-9
CASRAAGSSGNTIYF TRBJ1-3 TRBV2
CATTLAGGPYEQYF TRBJ2-7 TRBV2
CASSPPGGTNEQFF TRBJ2-1 TRBV18
CASSRQEGMNTEAFF TRBJ1-1 TRBV5-1
CSVGTSGYEQYF TRBJ2-7 TRBV29-1
CASQREGLDTQYF TRBJ2-3 TRBV2
CASSPGTDNSPLHF TRBJ1-6 TRBV6-5